This paragraph reports one T cell receptor beta chain. The data were obtained in a study of blood T cell repertoires in COVID-19. The CDR3 is 14 amino acids. The germline V gene encodes CDR1 SGDLS and CDR2 YYNGEE. The germline V and J ends were trimmed by 0 bases and 2 bases, with 9 bases remaining between them. Clones were read by immunoSEQ multiplex PCR, and TCRdb kept only the in-frame ones, dropping some. The sample contains 200,000 to 250,000 clones, roughly 85% of which appear only once. The chain recombines TRBV9 with TRBJ2-7, with unresolved D. The clonotype was recovered from a woman aged 18-30 years who had recovered from COVID-19. Sequenced: peripheral blood. This CDR3 reads CASSVGRSTYEQYF. The DNA of the CDR3 is TGTGCCAGCAGCGTAGGCAGGTCAACCTACGAGCAGTACTTC.